This entry describes one TCR beta chain. Its specificity is not known. The sample is drawn from a study of T cells in Graves' hyperthyroidism and ophthalmopathy. Notes on the study in general: Most thyroid clonotypes expanded above 0.001 appeared in blood too.

TCR beta CDR3 regions were amplified from RNA. RT-PCR in the first round (using the HTBI primer set) targeted the TCR CDR3. TCRdb fed the multiplex PCR reads into MiXCR, producing one record per CDR3 protein. The sample lists 530,000 or so distinct CDR3 sequences; around 46% were seen once. Reasons for excluding patients were uncontrolled infection, other autoimmune disease, pregnancy or lactation. The CDR3 covers 15 residues. Looked up from germline, CDR1 is MGHRA and CDR2 is YSYEKL. Between the trimmed V and J ends, which lost 8 bases and 8 bases, there was a span of 24 bases. Sequenced input: peripheral blood or thyroid tissue (not recorded which). The V gene is TRBV4-1, the J gene TRBJ1-2; no clear D. This sequence originates from a woman under 30 with Graves' hyperthyroidism. In DNA, the CDR3 is TGCGCCAGCGCCATGGGGAGCGATATTATGGGGGGCTACACCTTC. This sequence encodes CASAMGSDIMGGYTF.